This section outlines one T cell receptor (beta chain) sequence together with its context. Antigen specificity is unknown. From the 5' RACE reads, TCRdb called clonotypes with MiXCR, one entry per CDR3 protein. The sample includes about 530,000 distinct CDR3 sequences, approximately 20% of them seen just once. The CDR3 length is 16 residues. Looked up from germline, CDR1 is SGHRS and CDR2 is YFSETQ. Trimming at V came to 4 bases and at J to 9 bases, leaving 13 bases not matched to a gene. The source of the sample is a study of identical twins. Study results and caveats: Rather than following the same donors, the conclusions depended on cross-sectional statistical analysis.

This sample was shared with a second study, whose subject was yellow fever vaccine responses in identical twins.

The specimen sequenced was CD4+ T cells sorted from blood. The receptor comes from a woman under 30 in good health. The chain combines TRBV5-1 with TRBJ2-1; 10 bases are a match to TRBD2. The CDR3 bases are TGCGCCAGCAGCGGGATGAGCGGGAGGGCCGCGACTGAGCAGTTCTTC. Translation gives CASSGMSGRAATEQFF.